This T cell receptor (beta chain) was recorded in a study of blood T cell repertoires in COVID-19. Study in general: Samples representing acute and convalescent COVID-19 were sourced from the United States, Italy and Spain. PBMCs, B-cell-depleted T cells, or T cells were the source of the cDNA or gDNA that made up the material.

In its sample, this clone was seen once. The CDR3 is made up of 13 amino acids. The germline V gene has CDR1 SGHTA and CDR2 FQGNSA. V shed 1 base and J 10 bases; nucleotides not matched to a gene: 5. Study processing details: Quantification of nucleated cells was approximated via reference gene primer amplification. The data were produced by immunoSEQ multiplex PCR, yet TCRdb's version contains in-frame clones alone and is incomplete. That table supplies the V and J calls and clone size; D and trimming were determined from the DNA. This sample has about 220,000 clones, with less than 90% found just once.

This chain uses TRBV7-2 with TRBJ1-1; 8 nucleotides align to TRBD1. Sequences were obtained from peripheral blood. This TCR was recovered from a man aged 30 to 39 with active or convalescent COVID-19. The CDR3, as DNA: TGTGCCAGCAGCTTAGGCGGACAGGGCGGAGCTTTCTTT. This codes for CASSLGGQGGAFF.